This T cell receptor beta chain was documented in a study of CD4 T cells in relation to SARS-CoV-2 and coronaviruses. Study-wide findings and caveats: In around 60% of donors, memory CD4+ clonotypes crossrecognized SARS-CoV-2 and at least one common cold coronavirus spike. Crossreactivity was assessed only for spike protein, not other viral proteins.

Naive or memory CD4+ cells were cultured 1:1 with T cell-depleted PBMCs plus CEF. Details on this clone: Its specificity is not known.

The CDR3 is 14 amino acids. CDR1 and CDR2 (germline): KGHSH, LQKENI. Trimming left V 3 bases short and J 1 base short, with 9 bases between. Clones were sequenced by immunoSEQ multiplex PCR, and TCRdb holds only the in-frame ones, with some missing. The data contain about 37,000 clones, more than 65% of them singletons. The chain has TRBV18 and TRBJ2-5; TRBD1 is a possible D gene (5 bases). Input material: naive CD4+ T cells from PBMCs, cultured in vitro. As to subset: naive CD4+ T cells isolated by negative enrichment. This TCR was recovered from an adult with COVID-19. CDR3 in DNA: TGTGCCAGCTCACCGCAGGGTCCCCAAGAGACCCAGTACTTC. This translates into CASSPQGPQETQYF.